This T cell receptor beta chain stems from a study of OX40 agonist ivuxolimab in advanced cancers. General study points: Low clonal expansion, among the lowest seen, marked partial responders at 0.1-3.0 mg/kg. The investigators did not determine what antigen specificity the expanded peripheral T cells had.

Only in-frame clones appear in the TCRdb table, and some are missing; sequencing was by immunoSEQ multiplex PCR. Of about 83,000 clones in the sample, 75% to 95% are singletons; the top ten hold approximately 0.39%. The CDR3 is made up of 12 amino acids. Germline assignment: CDR1 GTSNPN and CDR2 SVGIG (reference sequence). The V end was cut by 2 bases, the J end by 10 bases, with 9 bases between. On this clone itself: What it binds is not known.

The specimen was CD4+ or CD8+ T cells sorted from blood, collected in a trial of the OX40 agonist ivuxolimab. This TCR came from an adult with an advanced solid tumor such as melanoma, head and neck, liver or kidney cancer. The rearrangement joins TRBV30 to TRBJ1-6, with no clear D. This CDR3 reads CAWSTTKSPLHF. The CDR3 region has the DNA TGTGCCTGGAGTACGACGAAGTCACCCCTCCACTTT. Full variable domain (remainder filled in from reference TRBV30 and TRBJ1-6): SQTIHQWPATLVQPVGSPLSLECTVEGTSNPNLYWYRQAAGRGLQLLFYSVGIGQISSEVPQNLSASRPQDRQFILSSKKLLLSDSGFYLCAWSTTKSPLHFGNGTRLTVT.